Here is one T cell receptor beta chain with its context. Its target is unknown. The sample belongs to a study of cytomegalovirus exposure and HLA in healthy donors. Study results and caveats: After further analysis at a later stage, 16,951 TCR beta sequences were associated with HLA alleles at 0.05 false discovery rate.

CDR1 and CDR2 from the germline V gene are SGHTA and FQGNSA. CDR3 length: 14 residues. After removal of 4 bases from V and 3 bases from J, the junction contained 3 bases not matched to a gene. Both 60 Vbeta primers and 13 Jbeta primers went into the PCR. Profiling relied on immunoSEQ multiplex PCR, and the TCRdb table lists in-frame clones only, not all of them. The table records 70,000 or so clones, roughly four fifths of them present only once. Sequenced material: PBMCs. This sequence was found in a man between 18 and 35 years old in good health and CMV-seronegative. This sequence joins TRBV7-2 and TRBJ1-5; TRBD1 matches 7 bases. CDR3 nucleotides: TGTGCCAGCAGCTCTACAGGGGCCAATCAGCCCCAGCATTTT. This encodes CASSSTGANQPQHF.